The rows below give T cell receptor beta chains drawn from one sample of a study of T cell responses to AZD1222 COVID-19 vaccine. The method was immunoSEQ multiplex PCR; TCRdb's version includes in-frame clones alone and lacks a portion of them. The sample has over 120,000 clones, roughly 92% seen once. The specimen was peripheral blood, collected on day 0 of AZD1222 vaccination. Receptors originate from an adult in good health. The CDR3 runs from the conserved cysteine through the conserved F or W. D genes are given only for firm matches. Size is omitted from some rows. Given values are once, few, many or a class for expanded clones.

TRBV6-5	-	-	TRBJ1-1	TGTGCCAGCAGTTTGAGGCGGGGGTTCACTGAAGCTTTCTTT	CASSLRRGFTEAFF
TRBV5-6	-	-	TRBJ2-7	TGTGCCAGCAGGAGGGGAACTTACGAGCAGTACTTC	CASRRGTYEQYF
TRBV15	-	-	TRBJ2-7	TGTGCCACCAGCAGAGATCCGGGCAGGGAATATGAGCAGTACTTC	CATSRDPGREYEQYF
TRBV7-8	-	-	TRBJ2-2	TGTGCCAGCAGCTCCCTGACTACCGGGGAGCTGTTTTTT	CASSSLTTGELFF
TRBV30	-	-	TRBJ2-3	TGTGCCTGGAGTGTGGGGGCGGGAGTAAATACGCAGTATTTT	CAWSVGAGVNTQYF
TRBV5-4	-	-	TRBJ2-7	TGTGCCAGCCATTTGGGGGGGACAGCCTACGAGCAGTACTTC	CASHLGGTAYEQYF
TRBV19	-	-	TRBJ2-1	TGTGCCAGTACCCCGACCGGGGAGTCCCATTACAATGAGCAGTTCTTC	CASTPTGESHYNEQFF
TRBV30	TRBD2	once	TRBJ2-7	TGTGCCTGGAGTTTTCGCGAGCGGGAGGTGACCTACGAGCAGTACTTC	CAWSFREREVTYEQYF
TRBV5-4	-	-	TRBJ1-1	TGTGCCAGCACCTCCGACAGGCATAACACTGAAGCTTTCTTT	CASTSDRHNTEAFF
TRBV7-2	TRBD1	-	TRBJ2-1	TGTGCCAGCAGCTTAGATGGACAGGGGGCGAATGAGCAGTTCTTC	CASSLDGQGANEQFF